These 31 T cell receptor beta chains were sequenced from one sample in a study of blood T cell repertoires in COVID-19. Measured with immunoSEQ multiplex PCR; TCRdb has only the in-frame clones, and not every one. The data show about 86,000 clones, roughly four fifths seen once. What was sequenced was peripheral blood. The receptors shown here come from an elderly woman with acute or convalescent COVID-19.

The chain employs TRBV28 and TRBJ2-7; a possible D gene is TRBD2 (6 bases). Germline CDR1 is MDHEN and CDR2 is SYDVKM. The CDR3 spans 18 residues. Trimming removed 4 bases from V and 3 bases from J, with 25 bases in between. The CDR3 loop reads CASSSPGRRIVMDYEQYF. Written as DNA, the CDR3 is TGTGCCAGCAGTTCCCCCGGGAGACGGATCGTTATGGACTACGAGCAGTACTTC.

The V call is TRBV6-1, the J call TRBJ2-5; D perhaps matches TRBD1 (5 bases). This CDR3 has 15 residues. V was trimmed by 0 bases and J by 5 bases, leaving 13 bases between them. The V gene's germline CDR1 is MNHNS and CDR2 SASEGT. CDR3 DNA: TGTGCCAGCAGTGAAGCAGCAGGGATCCGGGAGACCCAGTACTTC. Translated: CASSEAAGIRETQYF.

J is TRBJ2-7 and V is TRBV7-2; D is possibly TRBD2 (6 bases). The germline CDR1 and CDR2 sequences are SGHTA and FQGNSA. V was trimmed by 5 bases and J by 3 bases, leaving 11 bases between them. This CDR3 has 13 amino acids. The CDR3 is CASSREQRYEQYF. In DNA form, the CDR3 reads TGTGCCAGCAGCCGGGAGCAGCGCTACGAGCAGTACTTC.

The chain is built from TRBV30 and TRBJ2-7; 7 bases align to TRBD2. Germline values: CDR1 GTSNPN, CDR2 SVGIG (reference sequence). Trimming cost V 2 bases and J 2 bases; bases outside gene matches: 12. The CDR3 length is 16 residues. In DNA form, the CDR3 reads TGTGCCTGGAGTTTCCCAACTAGCGCCCAAACCTACGAGCAGTACTTC. This gives the protein CAWSFPTSAQTYEQYF. Complete variable domain (other parts from reference TRBV30 and TRBJ2-7): SQTIHQWPATLVQPVGSPLSLECTVEGTSNPNLYWYRQAAGRGLQLLFYSVGIGQISSEVPQNLSASRPQDRQFILSSKKLLLSDSGFYLCAWSFPTSAQTYEQYFGPGTRLTVT.

The V call is TRBV19, the J call TRBJ1-6, with TRBD1 identical over 8 bases. Trimming took 4 bases from V and 3 from J; bases not matched to a gene: 11. CDR3 length equals 18 residues. Germline CDR1 LNHDA, CDR2 SQIVND (reference sequence). The CDR3 nucleotides are TGTGCCAGTAGTACTCGCCCTGCGACAGGGGACTATAATTCACCCCTCCACTTT. Translated, it gives CASSTRPATGDYNSPLHF. Full variable domain (outside the CDR3, taken from reference TRBV19 and TRBJ1-6): DGGITQSPKYLFRKEGQNVTLSCEQNLNHDAMYWYRQDPGQGLRLIYYSQIVNDFQKGDIAEGYSVSREKKESFPLTVTSAQKNPTAFYLCASSTRPATGDYNSPLHFGNGTRLTVT.

The V and J genes are TRBV2 and TRBJ1-1; D might be TRBD1 (5 bases). V lost 3 bases and J 3 bases, leaving 8 bases between the germline ends. This CDR3 has 13 residues. The germline V gene encodes CDR1 SNHLY and CDR2 FYNNEI. The CDR3 protein is CASSDGGYTEAFF. In DNA, the CDR3 is TGTGCCAGCAGTGACGGGGGGTACACTGAAGCTTTCTTT.

CDR3 DNA sequence: TGTGCCAGCAGTTTAACCCCCCAAACAGGGGGCCATAATTCACCCCTCCACTTT. This codes for CASSLTPQTGGHNSPLHF. This chain links TRBV27 with TRBJ1-6, with 9 bases identical to TRBD1. CDR1 and CDR2 from the germline V gene are MNHEY and SMNVEV (reference sequence). V lost 2 bases to trimming and J lost 5 bases; unmatched junction nucleotides: 10. The CDR3 is made up of 18 amino acids.

J is TRBJ2-2 and V is TRBV5-1; TRBD1 matches 7 bases. Unmatched junction bases numbered 10, after V lost 6 bases and J lost 5 bases. Germline CDR1 SGHRS, CDR2 YFSETQ. The CDR3 has 15 amino acids. CDR3 region: CASMHPGQSTGELFF. CDR3 sequence (DNA): TGCGCCAGCATGCACCCGGGACAGTCTACCGGGGAGCTGTTTTTT.

Remarks on this clone: At one end, the junction sequence differs from germline, possibly due to a read error. The chain joins TRBV25-1 to TRBJ2-5; TRBD2 might be the D (5 bases). CDR1 is MGHDK and CDR2 is SYGVNS in the germline V gene. The length of the CDR3 is 15 residues. CDR3 residues: CASRGHGERVGEVNF. The DNA for the CDR3 is TGTGCCAGCAGGGGTCACGGGGAGAGGGTTGGGGAAGTTAACTTC.

In DNA form, the CDR3 reads TGTGCCAGCAGCCAATCTGGGACAGGGGGCGCGGGTGAAGCTTTCTTT. Translated, it gives CASSQSGTGGAGEAFF. The chain links TRBV3-1 (or the pseudogene TRBV3-2) to TRBJ1-1; 12 bases match TRBD1. The CDR3 is 16 amino acids. V was clipped by 2 bases and J by 7 bases; unmatched bases: 8. Germline V gene lookup returns CDR1 LGHDT and CDR2 YNNKEL (reference sequence).

The V call is TRBV3-1 (or the pseudogene TRBV3-2), the J call TRBJ2-2, with 9 bases lining up with TRBD2. CDR3 size: 17 residues. The germline V gene has CDR1 LGHDT and CDR2 YNNKEL (reference sequence). The ends lost 3 bases at V and 3 bases at J; junction bases unmatched: 8. The CDR3: CASSHTESGRYTGELFF. The CDR3 DNA sequence: TGTGCCAGCAGCCACACGGAAAGCGGGAGGTACACCGGGGAGCTGTTTTTT.

This clone was detected only once. The chain uses TRBV9 and TRBJ1-1, with D tentatively TRBD1 (6 bases). V lost 1 base and J lost 8, with 12 bases in between. CDR3 length: 13 amino acids. CDR1 is SGDLS, CDR2 YYNGEE, per germline. The CDR3 DNA sequence: TGTGCCAGCAGCGTATCTATTGGACAGGAAGCTTTCTTT. It specifies CASSVSIGQEAFF.

The chain carries TRBV6-1 and TRBJ1-1, with D perhaps matching TRBD1 (6 bases). The CDR3 is 16 residues long. V lost 4 bases and J 0 bases, leaving 15 bases between the germline ends. Germline-derived CDR1 and CDR2 are MNHNS and SASEGT. The CDR3 bases are TGTGCCAGCAGTGGGGGGCGGCTAACCATGAACACTGAAGCTTTCTTT. Its protein is CASSGGRLTMNTEAFF.

The chain has TRBV29-1 and TRBJ2-1; 10 bases are a match to TRBD2. The CDR3 has 15 amino acids. V was clipped by 5 bases and J by 7 bases; unmatched bases: 11. The germline V gene encodes CDR1 SQVTM and CDR2 ANQGSEA. CDR3: CSVSLSGSGGNEQFF. The CDR3 DNA reads as TGCAGCGTTTCCTTATCTGGTAGCGGGGGGAATGAGCAGTTCTTC.

This chain joins TRBV5-1 and TRBJ2-7, with a tentative D call TRBD1 (6 bases). Germline CDR1 and CDR2: SGHRS and YFSETQ. V gave up 4 bases and J gave up 2 bases, with 19 bases separating them. The CDR3 is 16 amino acids. The CDR3 DNA sequence: TGCGCCAGCAGCCCCGGACACAGGGATCTAACCTACGAGCAGTACTTC. Its protein product is CASSPGHRDLTYEQYF.

The chain recombines TRBV18 with TRBJ1-5, with 9 bases identical to TRBD1. V shed 5 bases, J shed 4 bases, and the junction held 3 bases outside the gene matches. Germline V lookup: CDR1 KGHSH, CDR2 LQKENI. The CDR3 has 14 amino acids. The CDR3 loop is CASSTGTGNQPQHF. The CDR3 bases are TGTGCCAGCTCAACCGGGACAGGGAATCAGCCCCAGCATTTT.

J is TRBJ2-5 and V is TRBV5-1; TRBD1 matches at 10 bases. The CDR3 is made up of 13 amino acids. V was clipped by 4 bases and J by 5 bases; unmatched bases: 2. Germline CDR1 SGHRS, CDR2 YFSETQ. CDR3 DNA sequence: TGCGCCAGCAGCGCGGACAGGGGGGAGACCCAGTACTTC. Translation gives CASSADRGETQYF.

The chain carries TRBV14 and TRBJ2-7, with a possible D match to TRBD2 (7 bases). Germline loops: CDR1 SGHDN, CDR2 FVKESK. This CDR3 spans 14 amino acids. V was shortened by 4 bases and J by 4 bases, with 14 bases between the two germline ends. CDR3 coding DNA: TGTGCCAGCAGCCTAGGGGGAGGGCCTTACGAGCAGTACTTC. This encodes CASSLGGGPYEQYF.

As concerns this clone: This sample includes further DNA sequences coding for the same CDR3. The chain has TRBV28 and TRBJ1-1; 7 positions agree with TRBD1. CDR1 and CDR2 from the germline V gene are MDHEN and SYDVKM. The CDR3 is 12 amino acids. V lost 6 bases and J lost 5; bases outside the gene matches: 3. The DNA of the CDR3 is TGTGCCAGCAGGACAGGGACAACTGAAGCTTTCTTT. This codes for CASRTGTTEAFF.

CDR3 amino acids: CASSPWYATGRKSNTGELFF. In DNA form, the CDR3 reads TGTGCCAGCAGCCCCTGGTACGCGACAGGCAGAAAATCGAACACCGGGGAGCTGTTTTTT. The rearrangement links TRBV14 to TRBJ2-2; D might be TRBD1 (6 bases). Deletions cut 4 bases from V and 0 bases from J, with 24 bases between. CDR1 and CDR2 from the germline V gene are SGHDN and FVKESK. The CDR3 sequence is 20 residues long.

V usage is TRBV4-2 and J usage is TRBJ1-4; D not certain. The V end lost 0 bases, the J end lost 2 bases, and 16 bases lay between the germline ends. The CDR3 is 18 residues long. CDR1 is LGHNA and CDR2 is YNFKEQ in the germline V gene. CDR3 sequence: CASSQERPMQTTNEKLFF. CDR3 DNA: TGTGCCAGCAGCCAAGAACGGCCTATGCAGACTACTAATGAAAAACTGTTTTTT.

This chain connects TRBV6-5 to TRBJ2-4; possible D gene TRBD2, 6 bases. V lost 4 bases and J lost 3, with 13 bases in between. The germline V gene has CDR1 MNHEY and CDR2 SVGAGI. The CDR3 consists of 15 residues. The CDR3 region has the DNA TGTGCCAGCAGTTCCTTCGGGCGGGGCAAAAACATTCAGTACTTC. Its translation: CASSSFGRGKNIQYF.

V usage is TRBV6-5 and J usage is TRBJ1-6; D may be TRBD1 (5 bases). The CDR3 contains 15 residues. In germline, CDR1 is MNHEY, CDR2 SVGAGI. Trimming left V 7 bases short and J 3 bases short, with 13 bases between. CDR3 region: CASIQGVGYNSPLHF. The CDR3, as DNA: TGTGCCAGCATTCAAGGGGTCGGCTATAATTCACCCCTCCACTTT.

The CDR3 nucleotides are TGTGCCAGTAGTATTCTAGGACAGGGATATGGCTACACCTTC. It translates to CASSILGQGYGYTF. The rearrangement uses TRBV19 and TRBJ1-2; 8 nucleotides match TRBD1. Germline trimming cut 3 bases from V and 5 bases from J; bases unmatched to any gene: 5. Germline lookup yields CDR1 LNHDA and CDR2 SQIVND (reference sequence). The CDR3 loop spans 14 amino acids.

The gene calls are TRBV19 and TRBJ2-5; D is perhaps TRBD1 (6 bases). The CDR3 length is 15 residues. V dropped 3 bases and J dropped 3 bases, with 14 bases sitting between them. CDR1 and CDR2 (germline): LNHDA, SQIVND (reference sequence). In DNA, the CDR3 is TGTGCCAGTAGTATCCGCCCCTCAGGGGAAGAGACCCAGTACTTC. Its translation is CASSIRPSGEETQYF.

This clone was picked up a small number of times. The chain joins TRBV10-1 to TRBJ1-6; the D gene is possibly TRBD1 (6 bases). The CDR3 covers 15 residues. V was cut by 6 bases and J by 7 bases, with 16 bases left in between. Germline CDR1 and CDR2: WNHNN and SYGVQD (reference sequence). The CDR3 nucleotides read TGCGCCAGCAGAGCCCGGGACACTTGGAATTCACCCCTCCACTTT. It encodes CASRARDTWNSPLHF.

The CDR3, as DNA: TGTGCCAGCAGTCCGTTTTTAGGCGGGAGGGGCACAGATACGCAGTATTTT. Protein product: CASSPFLGGRGTDTQYF. The chain links TRBV28 to TRBJ2-3; 9 nucleotides match TRBD2. The V segment lost 5 bases and the J segment 1 base; nucleotides outside the gene matches: 10. This CDR3 is built from 17 residues. Germline V gene sequence: CDR1 MDHEN, CDR2 SYDVKM.

Details on this clone: Other nucleotide sequences in the sample specify the same CDR3. This chain connects TRBV5-6 to TRBJ2-2; no clear D. Germline CDR1 is SGHDT and CDR2 is YYEEEE. The length of the CDR3 is 15 residues. V lost 2 bases, J lost 0 bases, and 8 bases lay in between. In DNA, the CDR3 is TGTGCCAGCAGCTTAGGCGGCACGAACACCGGGGAGCTGTTTTTT. Its translation: CASSLGGTNTGELFF.

This clone came up a few times. The V and J genes are TRBV12-2 and TRBJ1-5. TRBV12-2 is noted as a pseudogene. CDR3 length equals 16 residues. Written as DNA, the CDR3 is TGTGCAAGTCGCTTGCCCGGGACTTATAGCAATCAGCCCCAGCATTTT. Encoded protein: CASRLPGTYSNQPQHF.

The chain uses TRBV7-9 and TRBJ2-3, with TRBD2 matching over 9 bases. The germline CDR1 and CDR2 sequences are SEHNR and FQNEAQ (reference sequence). J gave up 6 bases and V 1 base, and 5 bases lay outside the gene matches. The CDR3 loop spans 15 amino acids. The CDR3 loop is CASSLGGGAFDTQYF. The DNA of the CDR3 is TGTGCCAGCAGCTTAGGCGGGGGGGCTTTTGATACGCAGTATTTT. Together with reference TRBV7-9 and TRBJ2-3, the CDR3 gives the full variable domain: DTGVSQNPRHKITKRGQNVTFRCDPISEHNRLYWYRQTLGQGPEFLTYFQNEAQLEKSRLLSDRFSAERPKGSFSTLEIQRTEQGDSAMYLCASSLGGGAFDTQYFGPGTRLTVL.

This clone has only a few counts. The rearrangement links TRBV19 to TRBJ1-2, with 7 positions matching TRBD1. Germline V gene sequence: CDR1 LNHDA, CDR2 SQIVND (reference sequence). The CDR3 consists of 12 residues. The CDR3 reads CVSTGTNYGYTF. The DNA for the CDR3 is TGTGTCTCGACAGGGACGAACTATGGCTACACCTTC.